Each of the 14 T cell receptor beta chains below was sequenced from the same sample in a study of T cell responses to AZD1222 COVID-19 vaccine. Here immunoSEQ multiplex PCR was the method, and the copy in TCRdb shows in-frame clones only, minus some. The sample records over 150,000 clones, around 88% being singletons. Material: peripheral blood, obtained 28 days after the second AZD1222 dose. The receptors were sampled from an adult who received the AZD1222 COVID-19 vaccine.

This chain links TRBV28 with TRBJ2-7; D is possibly TRBD2 (6 bases). V shed 2 bases and J shed 5 bases, with 13 bases lying between them. Per the germline V gene, CDR1 is MDHEN and CDR2 is SYDVKM. CDR3 length: 14 residues. DNA of the CDR3: TGTGCCAGCAGTTTAGCGGGGACTCTCCACGAGCAGTACTTC. This gives the protein CASSLAGTLHEQYF.

The chain joins TRBV6-5 to TRBJ1-2, with a possible D match to TRBD1 (5 bases). Trimming pared 6 bases from V and 1 base from J, leaving 12 bases between. The CDR3 runs 14 residues. Germline V CDR1 and CDR2: MNHEY, SVGAGI. CDR3 in DNA: TGTGCCAGCAGGCGGGGGGTCGTTAACTATGGCTACACCTTC. Translating it yields CASRRGVVNYGYTF.

The rearrangement links TRBV29-1 to TRBJ1-6, with 8 bases aligning to TRBD1. V was pared by 6 bases and J by 7 bases, with 11 bases of the junction left unmatched. Per germline, CDR1 SQVTM and CDR2 ANQGSEA. This CDR3 has 15 residues. CDR3 sequence: CSVRVRTGWNSPLHF. The CDR3, as DNA: TGCAGCGTCCGGGTACGGACAGGGTGGAATTCACCCCTCCACTTT.

The rearrangement uses TRBV5-6 and TRBJ1-4; TRBD1 might be the D (6 bases). Trimming removed 3 bases from V and 6 bases from J, with 15 bases in between. Germline assignment: CDR1 SGHDT and CDR2 YYEEEE. This CDR3 contains 15 residues. Here the CDR3 reads CASSSFRGKDEKLFF. The DNA of the CDR3 is TGTGCCAGCAGCTCCTTTAGGGGGAAGGATGAAAAACTGTTTTTT.

This clone was counted only a few times. V gene TRBV19 combines with J gene TRBJ1-1, with TRBD1 identical over 7 bases. The CDR3 is made up of 14 amino acids. Germline V lookup: CDR1 LNHDA, CDR2 SQIVND (reference sequence). The ends lost 4 bases at V and 5 bases at J; junction bases unmatched: 7. CDR3 protein: CASSTRDRRTEAFF. The CDR3 nucleotides are TGTGCCAGTAGTACGAGGGACAGACGGACTGAAGCTTTCTTT.

The J gene is TRBJ1-2, the V gene TRBV29-1; D not resolved. In germline, CDR1 is SQVTM, CDR2 ANQGSEA. V was shortened by 4 bases and J by 2 bases, with 5 bases between the two germline ends. This CDR3 region has 11 residues. CDR3 nucleotides: TGCAGCGTTGGAACGAACTATGGCTACACCTTC. This gives the protein CSVGTNYGYTF.

The genes are TRBV6-6 and TRBJ2-5; a possible D gene is TRBD1 (5 bases). Per germline, CDR1 MNHNY and CDR2 SVGAGI (reference sequence). The CDR3 contains 14 residues. Trimming took off 6 bases at V and 1 base at J, with 12 bases between the two ends. In DNA, the CDR3 is TGTGCCAGCAGCCGCGCGGACACCCAAGAGACCCAGTACTTC. Translation: CASSRADTQETQYF.

This chain joins TRBV14 and TRBJ2-7; D unclear. CDR1 is SGHDN, CDR2 FVKESK, per germline. V was trimmed by 4 bases and J by 6 bases, leaving 10 bases between them. CDR3 size: 12 residues. This chain's CDR3 is CASSPPGFEQYF. DNA of the CDR3: TGTGCCAGCAGCCCGCCCGGTTTCGAGCAGTACTTC.

This clone was detected only a few times. The chain recombines TRBV5-1 with TRBJ1-5; no definite D call. The germline gives CDR1 SGHRS, CDR2 YFSETQ. The CDR3 is 13 amino acids. Trimming shortened V by 5 bases and J by 3 bases, and 9 bases separated the two germline ends. CDR3 in DNA: TGCGCCAGCAGTATGGGTCCCAATCAGCCCCAGCATTTT. Encoded protein: CASSMGPNQPQHF.

The chain has TRBV29-1 and TRBJ1-1, with a possible D match to TRBD1 (6 bases). Germline values: CDR1 SQVTM, CDR2 ANQGSEA. V shed 4 bases and J shed 0 bases, with 9 bases lying between them. The CDR3 consists of 13 residues. The CDR3 DNA follows: TGCAGCGTTGCGGGACATCTGAACACTGAAGCTTTCTTT. Translating it yields CSVAGHLNTEAFF.

The chain combines TRBV5-4 with TRBJ2-3; tentative D call: TRBD2 (6 bases). Germline CDR1 reads SGHNT; CDR2 reads YYREEE (reference sequence). Trimming stripped 4 bases from V and 6 bases from J, with 6 bases between. CDR3 size: 11 residues. CDR3 amino acids: CASSREDTQYF. For the CDR3, the DNA is TGTGCCAGCAGCCGGGAGGATACGCAGTATTTT.

This rearrangement joins TRBV12-3 or TRBV12-4 to TRBJ1-3; D is undetermined. Trimming cost V 4 bases and J 3 bases, with 4 bases left between them. This CDR3 region has 12 residues. CDR3 in amino acids: CASSSFGNTIYF. CDR3 coding DNA: TGTGCCAGCAGTTCTTTTGGAAACACCATATATTTT.

This chain uses TRBV4-1 with TRBJ1-6; D gene uncertain. The CDR3 covers 15 residues. V dropped 0 bases and J dropped 12 bases, with 15 bases sitting between them. From germline, CDR1 is MGHRA and CDR2 YSYEKL. CDR3 DNA sequence: TGCGCCAGCAGCCAAGAGTCCCCCTCCGGAATACCCCTCCACTTT. Translating it yields CASSQESPSGIPLHF.

This clone was observed a handful of times. The chain carries TRBV19 and TRBJ2-7, with TRBD2 as a possible D gene (7 bases). The V and J ends lost 3 bases and 2 bases respectively, with 14 bases between them. This CDR3 contains 15 residues. Per germline, CDR1 LNHDA and CDR2 SQIVND (reference sequence). In DNA form, the CDR3 reads TGTGCCAGTAGTATGGGAGGGGGTGTCACCTACGAGCAGTACTTC. Amino acid sequence: CASSMGGGVTYEQYF.